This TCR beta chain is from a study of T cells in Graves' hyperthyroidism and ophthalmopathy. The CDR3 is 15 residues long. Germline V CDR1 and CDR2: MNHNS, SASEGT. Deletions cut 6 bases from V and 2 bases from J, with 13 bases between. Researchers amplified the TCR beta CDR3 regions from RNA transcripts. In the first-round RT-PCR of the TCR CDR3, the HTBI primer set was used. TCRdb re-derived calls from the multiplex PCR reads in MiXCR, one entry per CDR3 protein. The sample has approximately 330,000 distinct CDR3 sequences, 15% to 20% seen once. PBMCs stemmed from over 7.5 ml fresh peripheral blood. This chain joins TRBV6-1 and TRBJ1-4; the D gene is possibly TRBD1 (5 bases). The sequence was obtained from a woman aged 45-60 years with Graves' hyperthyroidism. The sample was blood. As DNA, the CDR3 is TGTGCCAGCAGCGCCGGGGACCGGACTAATGAAAAACTGTTTTTT. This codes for CASSAGDRTNEKLFF.